These 3 T cell receptor beta chains came from one sample sequenced in a study of immune characterization of retroperitoneal liposarcoma. TCRdb passed the PCR reads through MiXCR, listing each CDR3 protein once. The data show several thousand distinct CDR3 sequences, around 40% seen once. Sequencing used tumor tissue. The receptors come from a male donor with retroperitoneal liposarcoma.

V is TRBV6-1 and J is TRBJ2-1, with 7 bases identical to TRBD1. TRBJ2-7 matches the DNA end more closely, so the J call is doubtful. Germline-derived CDR1 and CDR2 are MNHNS and SASEGT. The CDR3 length is 14 residues. In nucleotides, the CDR3 is TGTGCCAGCAGTTTAGGGACAGTCTACAATGAGCAGTACTTC. Protein product: CASSLGTVYNEQYF.

Only one count was recorded for this clonotype. The V and J genes are TRBV7-2 and TRBJ2-5; D perhaps matches TRBD2 (5 bases). The CDR3 is made up of 11 amino acids. From germline, CDR1 is SGHTA and CDR2 FQGNSA. Between the trimmed V and J ends, which lost 5 bases and 11 bases, there was a span of 12 bases. CDR3 loop: CASSRLWEQYF. In DNA, the CDR3 is TGTGCCAGCAGCCGGCTCTGGGAGCAGTACTTC.

CDR3 nucleotide sequence: TGTGCCAGCAGTTACTCGACACAGACTCAAATCCTGGCCGAGCAGTTCTTC. As protein: CASSYSTQTQILAEQFF. V and J are TRBV6-6 and TRBJ2-1; D is uncertain. Germline lookup yields CDR1 MNHNY and CDR2 SVGAGI (reference sequence). The CDR3 contains 17 residues. Trimming left V 0 bases short and J 10 bases short, with 22 bases between.